Given below is one T cell receptor (beta chain) in context. Its antigen is still unknown. No much larger clone exists at a distance of one base, and base qualities are not known. TCR beta repertoires were profiled from peripheral blood of 13 young patients with multiple sclerosis to demonstrate the VDJtools post-analysis software. Multiple sclerosis patients were children and adolescents aged 6 to 15 years. V is cut by 8 bases and J by 2 bases, and the space between the germline ends is 12 bases. Counted from cysteine to phenylalanine, this CDR3 has 13 amino acids. Only the CDR3 portion is preserved as DNA: 39 bases, with reading frame beginning at the first base. The germline V gene (reference sequence) supplies CDR1 LNHDA and CDR2 SQIVND. This sample stems from a study of post-analysis software for immune sequencing data (dated by TCRdb to between 2014 and 2017). Context from the whole study: Disease courses on record covered relapsing-remitting, secondary progressive and progressive-relapsing multiple sclerosis, though some patients had no subtype annotation. The patient repertoires were set against approximately 10 previously published healthy control repertoires from donors whose ages ranged from roughly 6 to 26 years. A subset of samples was prepared in parallel using single-end sample barcoding, then pooled and co-amplified after Illumina adapter ligation. On the study overall, not on this receptor specifically: The control group was slightly older than the multiple sclerosis patient group. Strong co-clustering of samples prepared in the same batch was shown by direct clustering with F measure, prompting a batch-effect correction. Normalized Chao1 diversity was significantly lower in multiple sclerosis patients than controls, suggesting substantial peripheral T-cell clonal expansion. Significantly higher frequencies in patients than in controls were found for a few TRBV segments, including TRBV5-6, TRBV5-1 and TRBV20-1.

Preparation of the library involved PCR. The instrument was an Illumina HiSeq 2500. To reduce PCR and sequencing biases, unique molecular identifiers were incorporated into the TCR beta cDNA libraries. Approximately 500,000 cDNA molecules were obtained for every 1 to 10 million input T cells, so each molecule roughly corresponded to one T cell. The patient libraries were prepared and sequenced with the same protocol used for the earlier healthy control dataset. Within a given batch, samples were prepared together, multiplexed and sequenced on the same HiSeq lane. Per the original workflow: Raw barcoded reads were processed with MIGEC, and single-read molecular identifier groups were discarded before consensus assembly and CDR3 extraction. VDJtools was used for post-analysis of the clonotype tables, with diversity normalized by down-sampling every dataset to the smallest sample size. Repertoire overlap clustering matched CDR3 amino acid but not nucleotide sequences to correct batch-related cross-sample contamination. TCRdb took the public reads, trimmed them with fastp at Q25, ran MiXCR for clone calling and kept in-frame beta chains. CDR3 protein sequences are deduplicated, and each keeps its most common genes and DNA. These V and J calls derive from TCRdb rather than the authors' analysis. Present in this sample are 380,000 or so distinct CDR3 sequences, approximately 33% of which were seen just once. Under 15% of the sample lies in the top ten.

The chain was built from TRBV19 and TRBJ2-5; the D gene assignment is ambiguous. The TCR originated in a girl between 5 and 17 years old with multiple sclerosis. The sequenced sample consisted of blood. CDR3 reads: CASSGSVQETQYF. The nucleotides read TGTGCCAGTTCTGGAAGCGTACAAGAGACCCAGTACTTC.